The 23 T cell receptor beta chains listed next were all sequenced from one sample in a study of T cell repertoires in cytomegalovirus infection. For these receptors, no antigen is known. One entry per CDR3 protein, called by TCRdb with MiXCR from the reads. The data contain about 920,000 distinct CDR3 sequences, approximately 32% of them seen just once; the ten biggest clones take up around 15%. The input for sequencing was cultured CD8+ T cells from PBMCs, taken from culture after CMV antigen stimulation. The receptors derive from a human donor in good health (CMV status not recorded). Some clones in this sample may be carry-over from other donors' samples.

Only a few counts were recorded for this clonotype. The chain links TRBV24-1 to TRBJ2-5, with TRBD1 identical over 9 bases. V shed 9 bases, J shed 4 bases, and the junction held 14 bases outside the gene matches. Germline loops: CDR1 KGHDR, CDR2 SFDVKD. This CDR3 is 16 amino acids long. In DNA, the CDR3 is TGTGCCACCGGAGACTCGGACAGGGGCGTAAGAGAGACCCAGTACTTC. Protein: CATGDSDRGVRETQYF.

Only a few counts were recorded for this clonotype. The CDR3 is CASSTGDGSTDTQYF. In nucleotides, the CDR3 is TGTGCCAGCAGTACCGGGGACGGGAGCACAGATACGCAGTATTTT. The genes are TRBV6-2 or TRBV6-3 and TRBJ2-3; D is tentatively TRBD1 or TRBD2 (5 bases each). The CDR3 is 15 residues long. Per germline, CDR1 MNHEY and CDR2 SVGEGT. V lost 5 bases and J lost 0, with 12 bases in between.

This clonotype was seen ten or more times. This sequence joins TRBV7-9 and TRBJ2-5; no reliable D call. Germline assignment: CDR1 SEHNR and CDR2 FQNEAQ (reference sequence). The V end was cut by 5 bases, the J end by 3 bases, with 7 bases between. The CDR3 runs to 12 residues. CDR3 residues: CASSPGEETQYF. The CDR3 nucleotides read TGTGCCAGCAGCCCCGGTGAAGAGACCCAGTACTTC.

Ten or more counts support this clonotype. The chain carries TRBV7-2 and TRBJ2-7; 7 positions match TRBD2. The V gene end was trimmed by 2 bases and the J gene end by 1 base; junction bases not matched to a gene: 5. The length of the CDR3 is 15 residues. Germline V lookup: CDR1 SGHTA, CDR2 FQGNSA. The CDR3 spells CASSLWSGISYEQYF. DNA of the CDR3: TGTGCCAGCAGCTTATGGAGCGGGATTTCCTACGAGCAGTACTTC.

In regard to this clonotype: A read error may account for a junction end that differs from germline. The chain recombines TRBV7-4 with TRBJ1-4, with D possibly matching TRBD1 (5 bases). The CDR3 consists of 16 residues. Germline assignment: CDR1 SGHVT and CDR2 SQSDAQ. CDR3 region: CASNLAQGATNEKLFF. The CDR3 region has the DNA TGTGCCAGCAACTTAGCGCAAGGGGCAACTAATGAAAAACTGTTTTTT.

This clonotype has at least ten counts. The chain employs TRBV6-1 and TRBJ1-5; D gene ambiguous. CDR1 is MNHNS and CDR2 is SASEGT in the germline V gene. This CDR3 contains 14 residues. Between the trimmed V and J ends, which lost 8 bases and 3 bases, there was a span of 14 bases. Written as DNA, the CDR3 is TGTGCCAGCGGATACGGACGGAACAATCAGCCCCAGCATTTT. This sequence encodes CASGYGRNNQPQHF.

The gene calls are TRBV7-6 and TRBJ1-2; D gene ambiguous. Deletions cut 0 bases from V and 6 bases from J, with 8 bases between. The CDR3 consists of 13 residues. The germline V gene has CDR1 SGHVS and CDR2 FNYEAQ. CDR3 region: CASSLAPLDGYTF. The CDR3 bases are TGTGCCAGCAGCTTAGCACCCCTTGATGGCTACACCTTC.

This clonotype was found a few times. V gene TRBV7-9 combines with J gene TRBJ1-1; D might be TRBD1 (5 bases). Germline V lookup: CDR1 SEHNR, CDR2 FQNEAQ (reference sequence). CDR3 size: 13 residues. The germline V and J ends were trimmed by 2 bases and 6 bases, with 10 bases remaining between them. CDR3 DNA sequence: TGTGCCAGCAGCTTAAGGGGTCTAGCTGAAGCTTTCTTT. Encoded protein: CASSLRGLAEAFF.

V usage is TRBV7-8 and J usage is TRBJ2-2; TRBD2 matches at 10 bases. Germline V gene lookup returns CDR1 SGHVS and CDR2 FQNEAQ. The length of the CDR3 is 17 residues. The junction had 7 bases not matched to a gene; V was cut back by 3 bases and J by 3 bases. CDR3 sequence: CASSLNLAGADTGELFF. For the CDR3, the DNA is TGTGCCAGCAGCTTGAATCTAGCGGGGGCCGACACCGGGGAGCTGTTTTTT.

The chain recombines TRBV6-6 with TRBJ2-3, with 10 bases aligning to TRBD2. Trimming took 2 bases from V and 6 from J; bases not matched to a gene: 5. The germline CDR1 and CDR2 sequences are MNHNY and SVGAGI (reference sequence). This CDR3 comprises 15 residues. CDR3 protein: CASSYEGLAFDTQYF. The CDR3 DNA follows: TGTGCCAGCAGTTACGAGGGACTAGCGTTTGATACGCAGTATTTT.

V is TRBV3-1 and J is TRBJ2-1; D might be TRBD2 (5 bases). Germline V gene sequence: CDR1 LGHDT, CDR2 YNNKEL (reference sequence). The CDR3 is made up of 14 amino acids. Trimming cost V 2 bases and J 4 bases, with 9 bases left between them. The CDR3 DNA is TGTGCCAGCAGCCAATATGAGGGTTACAATGAGCAGTTCTTC. Amino acid sequence: CASSQYEGYNEQFF.

The chain has TRBV2 and TRBJ2-2; possible D gene TRBD2, 6 bases. V was pared by 6 bases and J by 2 bases, with 13 bases between. CDR1 SNHLY and CDR2 FYNNEI come from the germline V gene. The length of the CDR3 is 15 residues. The DNA for the CDR3 is TGTGCCAGCAGCCCGGAGGGGCATAACACCGGGGAGCTGTTTTTT. It is translated as CASSPEGHNTGELFF.

There are a few counts of this clonotype. CDR3: CASVRLRTDNSPLHF. The CDR3 nucleotides read TGTGCCAGCGTTCGACTAAGGACAGATAATTCACCCCTCCACTTT. V usage is TRBV6-1 and J usage is TRBJ1-6, with D possibly being TRBD1 (6 bases). V was clipped by 8 bases and J by 5 bases, with 16 bases between them. This CDR3 spans 15 amino acids. The germline V gene has CDR1 MNHNS and CDR2 SASEGT.

This clonotype was counted between two and nine times. The rearrangement links TRBV20-1 to TRBJ2-3; 8 bases agree with TRBD2. Germline CDR1 reads DFQATT; CDR2 reads SNEGSKA (reference sequence). The CDR3 has 15 residues. J lost 7 bases, V lost 0 bases, and 9 bases had no gene match. For the CDR3, the DNA is TGCAGTGCTAGAGAGGGTCTAGCGGGCGGGAATACGCAGTATTTT. Its protein is CSAREGLAGGNTQYF.

This clonotype has only a few counts. This chain links TRBV6-5 with TRBJ2-3; either TRBD1 or TRBD2 may supply D (6 bases each). This CDR3 is 15 amino acids long. CDR1 and CDR2 (germline): MNHEY, SVGAGI. V was pared by 4 bases and J by 4 bases, with 15 bases between. The CDR3 sequence is CASSWGEGGSDTQYF. The CDR3 coding sequence is TGTGCCAGCAGTTGGGGTGAGGGGGGATCAGATACGCAGTATTTT.

The chain recombines TRBV7-9 with TRBJ1-1; D not resolved. V gave up 0 bases and J gave up 7 bases, with 3 bases separating them. The CDR3 runs to 11 residues. Germline CDR1 is SEHNR and CDR2 is FQNEAQ (reference sequence). CDR3 loop: CASSLAYEAFF. The CDR3 DNA reads as TGTGCCAGCAGCTTAGCGTATGAAGCTTTCTTT.

The chain uses TRBV29-1 and TRBJ1-2; D gene unclear. The V gene lost 2 bases and the J gene lost 4 bases, with 11 bases spanning the gap. Per germline, CDR1 SQVTM and CDR2 ANQGSEA. The CDR3 sequence is 13 residues long. The CDR3 protein is CSVEPQRPYGYTF. The DNA for the CDR3 is TGCAGCGTTGAACCCCAGAGGCCCTATGGCTACACCTTC.

This clonotype was observed many times. The chain uses TRBV7-2 and TRBJ2-7; 11 bases agree with TRBD2. V was pared by 7 bases and J by 6 bases, with 8 bases of the junction left unmatched. Germline CDR1 and CDR2: SGHTA and FQGNSA. The CDR3 is 14 residues long. The CDR3 DNA is TGTGCCAGCAACATAGCGGGGGGGGATGGCGAGCAGTACTTC. The encoded protein is CASNIAGGDGEQYF.

As regards this clonotype: A clone one base away is much larger, so this may be a read error. This chain joins TRBV12-3 or TRBV12-4 and TRBJ2-1; TRBD2 might be the D (5 bases). The CDR3 sequence is 12 residues long. The CDR3 is CPSSPSRNEQFF. The CDR3 nucleotides are TGTCCCAGCAGCCCTAGCCGCAATGAGCAGTTCTTC.

The chain combines TRBV7-9 with TRBJ2-7; D may correspond to TRBD1 or TRBD2 (5 bases each). Germline lookup yields CDR1 SEHNR and CDR2 FQNEAQ (reference sequence). The CDR3 loop spans 15 amino acids. The V end lost 5 bases, the J end lost 3 bases, and 17 bases lay between the germline ends. CDR3 sequence (DNA): TGTGCCAGCAGCCCCCCCGGGGCCATCTACTACGAGCAGTACTTC. The encoded protein is CASSPPGAIYYEQYF. The complete variable domain, with remaining parts taken from reference TRBV7-9 and TRBJ2-7, reads DTGVSQNPRHKITKRGQNVTFRCDPISEHNRLYWYRQTLGQGPEFLTYFQNEAQLEKSRLLSDRFSAERPKGSFSTLEIQRTEQGDSAMYLCASSPPGAIYYEQYFGPGTRLTVT.

To note about this clonotype: A much larger clonotype is one base distant, so this may be a read error. The chain is built from TRBV7-6 and TRBJ2-3, with TRBD2 matching 13 bases. Germline lookup yields CDR1 SGHVS and CDR2 FNYEAQ. The CDR3 consists of 19 residues. The DNA of the CDR3 is TGTGTCAGCAGCCTCCAGACTAGCGGGGGGCCCGTGGGCACAGATACGCAGTATTTT. The encoded protein is CVSSLQTSGGPVGTDTQYF.

This chain connects TRBV7-8 to TRBJ2-3; 9 positions match TRBD1. Per the germline V gene, CDR1 is SGHVS and CDR2 is FQNEAQ. The CDR3 has 16 amino acids. J gave up 4 bases and V 5 bases, and 10 bases lay outside the gene matches. The CDR3 DNA follows: TGTGCCAGCAGCGCGCCACAGGGGGCGATATCAGATACGCAGTATTTT. As protein: CASSAPQGAISDTQYF.

This clonotype has just a few counts. CDR3 DNA sequence: TGTGCCAGCAAACTTACGCGGGGGTCGAGCTACGAGCAGTACGTC. Translating gives CASKLTRGSSYEQYV. This chain joins TRBV6-5 and TRBJ2-7; TRBD2 agrees at 7 bases. Germline CDR1 MNHEY, CDR2 SVGAGI. The length of the CDR3 is 15 residues. Losses at the gene ends were 7 bases for V and 3 bases for J; bases not matched to a gene: 12.